These 17 T cell receptor beta chains originate from one sample sequenced in a study of blood T cell repertoires in COVID-19. Only in-frame clones appear in the TCRdb table, and some are missing; sequencing was by immunoSEQ multiplex PCR. Of 200,000 to 300,000 clones listed, 86% were seen once; the top ten hold approximately 2.5%. Material for sequencing was PBMCs or T cells enriched from blood (not recorded which). These receptors all stem from a woman under 30 who had recovered from COVID-19.

The chain combines TRBV28 with TRBJ2-1; TRBD2 agrees at 7 bases. Germline assignment: CDR1 MDHEN and CDR2 SYDVKM. The ends lost 4 bases at V and 6 bases at J; junction bases unmatched: 6. The CDR3 covers 14 residues. CDR3 sequence reads: CASSSSAGSNEQFF. CDR3 nucleotides: TGTGCCAGCAGTTCATCAGCGGGGAGCAATGAGCAGTTCTTC.

This clone was counted a single time. V gene TRBV28 combines with J gene TRBJ2-7, with a tentative D call TRBD2 (6 bases). The length of the CDR3 is 13 residues. V was cut by 6 bases and J by 3 bases, with 12 bases left in between. Germline assignment: CDR1 MDHEN and CDR2 SYDVKM. The CDR3 nucleotides read TGTGCCAGCAGAAATAGCGGACTCTACGAGCAGTACTTC. It yields the protein CASRNSGLYEQYF.

J is TRBJ2-7 and V is TRBV5-8; the D gene is possibly TRBD1 (6 bases). This CDR3 spans 16 amino acids. Per germline, CDR1 SGHTS and CDR2 YDEGEE. V was clipped by 0 bases and J by 2 bases, with 15 bases between them. This chain's CDR3 is CASSLVSGRDTYEQYF. In DNA form, the CDR3 reads TGTGCCAGCAGCTTGGTATCTGGCAGGGACACCTACGAGCAGTACTTC.

V is TRBV10-2 and J is TRBJ1-1, with 10 bases identical to TRBD1. The CDR3 loop spans 16 amino acids. CDR1 is WSHSY, CDR2 SAAADI, per germline. V lost 8 bases and J lost 3; bases outside the gene matches: 12. The DNA of the CDR3 is TGCGCCAGCGGACCAAAAAGACAGGGGGCTGACACTGAAGCTTTCTTT. Amino acid sequence: CASGPKRQGADTEAFF.

V usage is TRBV11-2 and J usage is TRBJ1-4, with D maybe TRBD1 (6 bases). The V end lost 2 bases, the J end lost 5 bases, and 15 bases lay between the germline ends. Per germline, CDR1 SGHAT and CDR2 FQNNGV. This CDR3 comprises 16 residues. CDR3 nucleotide sequence: TGTGCCAGCAGCTTATCCGTGGGGGCTATGAATGAAAAACTGTTTTTT. Its translation is CASSLSVGAMNEKLFF.

The J gene is TRBJ2-7, the V gene TRBV30; possible D gene TRBD1, 5 bases. Germline CDR1 and CDR2: GTSNPN and SVGIG (reference sequence). Trimming took 2 bases from V and 2 from J, leaving 13 bases between them. The CDR3 covers 14 residues. The CDR3 spells CAWSRGLGTYEQYF. CDR3 DNA: TGTGCCTGGAGTAGGGGTTTGGGAACCTACGAGCAGTACTTC. Supplemented by reference TRBV30 and TRBJ2-7, the full variable domain reads SQTIHQWPATLVQPVGSPLSLECTVEGTSNPNLYWYRQAAGRGLQLLFYSVGIGQISSEVPQNLSASRPQDRQFILSSKKLLLSDSGFYLCAWSRGLGTYEQYFGPGTRLTVT.

This clone was found once. The CDR3 region has the DNA TGTGCCACCAGTGATTTTGACAGGGCAGATACGCAGTATTTT. Protein product: CATSDFDRADTQYF. The rearrangement uses TRBV24-1 and TRBJ2-3, with 7 bases identical to TRBD1. Trimming at V came to 1 base and at J to 4 bases, leaving 1 base not matched to a gene. CDR3 length equals 14 residues. Germline CDR1 reads KGHDR; CDR2 reads SFDVKD.

The CDR3 region has the DNA TGTGCCAGCAGCCAAGATTCCGGGGGGGCCACCCAAGAGACCCAGTACTTC. Translation: CASSQDSGGATQETQYF. The J gene is TRBJ2-5, the V gene TRBV3-1 (or the pseudogene TRBV3-2); TRBD2 matches at 8 bases. This CDR3 contains 17 residues. V lost 0 bases to trimming and J lost 1 base; unmatched junction nucleotides: 7. The germline gives CDR1 LGHDT, CDR2 YNNKEL (reference sequence).

The rearrangement joins TRBV6-5 to TRBJ2-7; a possible D gene is TRBD1 (6 bases). Trimming stripped 3 bases from V and 0 bases from J, with 12 bases between. This CDR3 comprises 15 residues. Germline CDR1 reads MNHEY; CDR2 reads SVGAGI. CDR3 DNA sequence: TGTGCCAGCAGTTATGAGGGGGTAAGCTCCTACGAGCAGTACTTC. Its protein is CASSYEGVSSYEQYF.

The chain joins TRBV6-5 to TRBJ2-7; maybe TRBD1 (6 bases). CDR1 and CDR2 (germline): MNHEY, SVGAGI. V dropped 6 bases and J dropped 0 bases, with 12 bases sitting between them. CDR3 length equals 14 residues. The CDR3 is CASRTDRSSYEQYF. CDR3 coding DNA: TGTGCCAGCAGAACCGACAGGAGCTCCTACGAGCAGTACTTC.

This clone was seen a single time. The V gene is TRBV4-1, the J gene TRBJ1-2, with 10 positions matching TRBD1. There are 14 residues in the CDR3. Germline V gene lookup returns CDR1 MGHRA and CDR2 YSYEKL. V lost 4 bases to trimming and J lost 2 bases; unmatched junction nucleotides: 1. The CDR3 nucleotides read TGCGCCAGCAGCCCGACAGGGGGCAACTATGGCTACACCTTC. The encoded protein is CASSPTGGNYGYTF.

V and J are TRBV15 and TRBJ1-1; no definite D call. Germline CDR1 reads LNHNV; CDR2 reads YYDKDF (reference sequence). The CDR3 length is 15 residues. V lost 3 bases, J lost 1 base, and 12 bases lay in between. Here the CDR3 reads CATSSNGRWNTEAFF. For the CDR3, the DNA is TGTGCCACCAGCAGTAACGGGAGGTGGAACACTGAAGCTTTCTTT.

The rearrangement links TRBV28 to TRBJ1-1; D might be TRBD1 (5 bases). The germline gives CDR1 MDHEN, CDR2 SYDVKM. The CDR3 spans 15 residues. Trimming pared 3 bases from V and 5 bases from J, leaving 16 bases between. DNA of the CDR3: TGTGCCAGCAGTTTTTTCGGGGGTAGTTTTACTGAAGCTTTCTTT. As protein: CASSFFGGSFTEAFF.

J is TRBJ2-2 and V is TRBV11-2; no clear D. Per germline, CDR1 SGHAT and CDR2 FQNNGV. The CDR3 totals 12 residues. Trimming stripped 5 bases from V and 8 bases from J, with 9 bases between. The CDR3 DNA reads as TGTGCCAGCAGCCCCCCCCCTGGGGAGCTGTTTTTT. Protein: CASSPPPGELFF. The full variable domain, its missing parts supplied by reference TRBV11-2 and TRBJ2-2, is EAGVAQSPRYKIIEKRQSVAFWCNPISGHATLYWYQQILGQGPKLLIQFQNNGVVDDSQLPKDRFSAERLKGVDSTLKIQPAKLEDSAVYLCASSPPPGELFFGEGSRLTVL.

The chain links TRBV28 to TRBJ2-2, with a weak D call TRBD2 (7 bases). The CDR3 has 14 residues. Looked up from germline, CDR1 is MDHEN and CDR2 is SYDVKM. The V end was cut by 7 bases, the J end by 5 bases, with 14 bases between. For the CDR3, the DNA is TGTGCCAGCATTCGGGGGAGGGGGACCGGGGAGCTGTTTTTT. It specifies CASIRGRGTGELFF.

The chain combines TRBV5-4 with TRBJ1-1, with D unclear. The V gene's germline CDR1 is SGHNT and CDR2 YYREEE (reference sequence). The length of the CDR3 is 13 residues. V lost 2 bases and J lost 0, with 5 bases in between. The CDR3 DNA follows: TGTGCCAGCAGCTTAGCCCTGAACACTGAAGCTTTCTTT. It encodes CASSLALNTEAFF.

This clone was observed once. J is TRBJ2-1 and V is TRBV5-1; 12 bases align to TRBD1. Germline lookup yields CDR1 SGHRS and CDR2 YFSETQ. V lost 4 bases to trimming and J lost 6 bases; unmatched junction nucleotides: 8. The CDR3 sequence is 16 residues long. The CDR3 coding sequence is TGCGCCAGCAGCCCAGGGGGACAGGGGGCTCTCAATGAGCAGTTCTTC. Protein: CASSPGGQGALNEQFF. The entire variable domain, with the rest obtained from reference TRBV5-1 and TRBJ2-1, is as follows: KAGVTQTPRYLIKTRGQQVTLSCSPISGHRSVSWYQQTPGQGLQFLFEYFSETQRNKGNFPGRFSGRQFSNSRSEMNVSTLELGDSALYLCASSPGGQGALNEQFFGPGTRLTVL.